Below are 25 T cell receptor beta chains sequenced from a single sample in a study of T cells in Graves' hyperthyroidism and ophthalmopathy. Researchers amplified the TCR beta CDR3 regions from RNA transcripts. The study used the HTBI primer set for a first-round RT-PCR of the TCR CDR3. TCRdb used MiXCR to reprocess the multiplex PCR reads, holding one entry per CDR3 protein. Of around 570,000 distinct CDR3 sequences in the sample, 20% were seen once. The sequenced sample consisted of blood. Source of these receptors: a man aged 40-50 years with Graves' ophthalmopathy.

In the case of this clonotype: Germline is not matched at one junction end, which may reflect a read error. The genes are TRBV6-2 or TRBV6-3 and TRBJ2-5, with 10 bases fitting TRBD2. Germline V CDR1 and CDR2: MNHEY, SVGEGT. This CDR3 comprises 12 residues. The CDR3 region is CASSYSELAGDF. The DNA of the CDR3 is TGTGCCAGCAGTTACTCAGAGCTAGCGGGGGACTTC.

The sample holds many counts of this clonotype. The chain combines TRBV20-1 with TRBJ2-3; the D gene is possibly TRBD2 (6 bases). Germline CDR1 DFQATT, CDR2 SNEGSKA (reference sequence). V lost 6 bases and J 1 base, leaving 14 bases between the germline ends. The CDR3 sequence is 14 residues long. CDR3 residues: CSAPAASGTDTQYF. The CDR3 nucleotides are TGCAGTGCCCCAGCGGCTAGCGGCACAGATACGCAGTATTTT.

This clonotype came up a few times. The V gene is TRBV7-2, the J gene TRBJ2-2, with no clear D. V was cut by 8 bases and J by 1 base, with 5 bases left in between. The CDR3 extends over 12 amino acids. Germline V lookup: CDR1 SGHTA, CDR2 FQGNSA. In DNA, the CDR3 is TGTGCCAGCGTAGGGAACACCGGGGAGCTGTTTTTT. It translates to CASVGNTGELFF.

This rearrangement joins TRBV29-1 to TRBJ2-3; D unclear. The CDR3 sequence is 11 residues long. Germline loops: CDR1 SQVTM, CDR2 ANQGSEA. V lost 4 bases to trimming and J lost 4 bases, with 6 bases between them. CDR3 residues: CSVVRSDTQYF. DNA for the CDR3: TGCAGCGTTGTGAGGTCAGATACGCAGTATTTT.

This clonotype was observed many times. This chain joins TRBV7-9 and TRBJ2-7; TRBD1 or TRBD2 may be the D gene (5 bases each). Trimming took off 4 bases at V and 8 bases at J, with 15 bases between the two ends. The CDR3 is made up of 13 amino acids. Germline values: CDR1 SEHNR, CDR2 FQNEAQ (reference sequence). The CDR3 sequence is CASSSLAGTKQYF. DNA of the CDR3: TGTGCCAGCAGCTCCCTCGCCGGGACGAAGCAGTACTTC. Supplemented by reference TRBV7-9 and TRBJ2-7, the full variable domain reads DTGVSQNPRHKITKRGQNVTFRCDPISEHNRLYWYRQTLGQGPEFLTYFQNEAQLEKSRLLSDRFSAERPKGSFSTLEIQRTEQGDSAMYLCASSSLAGTKQYFGPGTRLTVT.

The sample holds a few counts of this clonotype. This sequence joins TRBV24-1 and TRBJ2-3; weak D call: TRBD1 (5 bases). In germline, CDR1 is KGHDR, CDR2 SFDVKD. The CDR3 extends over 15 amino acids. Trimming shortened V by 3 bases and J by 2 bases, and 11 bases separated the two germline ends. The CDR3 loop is CATSDGIRVTDTQYF. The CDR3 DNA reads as TGTGCCACCAGTGATGGGATCAGGGTCACAGATACGCAGTATTTT.

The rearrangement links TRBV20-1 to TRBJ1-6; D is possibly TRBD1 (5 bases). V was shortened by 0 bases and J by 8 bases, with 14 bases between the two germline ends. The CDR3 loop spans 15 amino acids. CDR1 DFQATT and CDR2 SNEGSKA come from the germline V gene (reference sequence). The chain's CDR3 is CSARERPRGDSPLHF. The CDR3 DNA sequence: TGCAGTGCTAGAGAAAGGCCCCGAGGGGATTCACCCCTCCACTTT.

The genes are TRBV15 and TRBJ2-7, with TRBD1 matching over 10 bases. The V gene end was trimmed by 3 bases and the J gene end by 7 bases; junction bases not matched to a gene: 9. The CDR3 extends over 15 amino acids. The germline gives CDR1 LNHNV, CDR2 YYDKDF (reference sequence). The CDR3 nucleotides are TGTGCCACCAGCAGTGGCGGGACAGGGGTTTATGAGCAGTACTTC. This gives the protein CATSSGGTGVYEQYF.

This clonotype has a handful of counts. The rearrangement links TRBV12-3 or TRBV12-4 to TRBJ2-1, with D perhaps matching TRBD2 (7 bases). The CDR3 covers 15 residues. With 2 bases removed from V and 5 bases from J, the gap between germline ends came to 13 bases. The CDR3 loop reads CASSLFREGDNEQFF. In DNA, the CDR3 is TGTGCCAGCAGTTTATTTAGGGAGGGGGACAATGAGCAGTTCTTC.

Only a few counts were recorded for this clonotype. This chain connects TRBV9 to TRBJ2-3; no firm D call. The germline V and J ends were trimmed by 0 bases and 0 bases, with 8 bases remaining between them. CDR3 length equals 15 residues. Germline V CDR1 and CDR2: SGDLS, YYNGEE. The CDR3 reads CASSVDPDSTDTQYF. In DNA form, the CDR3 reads TGTGCCAGCAGCGTAGATCCAGATAGCACAGATACGCAGTATTTT.

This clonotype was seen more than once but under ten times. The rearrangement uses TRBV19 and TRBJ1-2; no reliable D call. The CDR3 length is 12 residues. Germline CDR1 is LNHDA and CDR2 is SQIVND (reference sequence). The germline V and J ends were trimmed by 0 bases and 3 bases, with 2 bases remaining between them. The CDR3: CASSIEDYGYTF. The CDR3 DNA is TGTGCCAGTAGTATAGAGGACTATGGCTACACCTTC.

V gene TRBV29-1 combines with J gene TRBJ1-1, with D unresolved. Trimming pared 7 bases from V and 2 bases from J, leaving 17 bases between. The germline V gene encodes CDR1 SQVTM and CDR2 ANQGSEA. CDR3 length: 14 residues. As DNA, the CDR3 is TGCAGCGCTTCCAGGTCATTGCTAAACACTGAAGCTTTCTTT. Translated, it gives CSASRSLLNTEAFF.

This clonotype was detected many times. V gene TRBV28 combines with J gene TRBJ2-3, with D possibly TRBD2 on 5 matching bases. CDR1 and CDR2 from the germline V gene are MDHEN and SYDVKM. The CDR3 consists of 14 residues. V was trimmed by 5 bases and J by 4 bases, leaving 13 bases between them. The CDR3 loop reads CASSPNRGADTQYF. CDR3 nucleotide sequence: TGTGCCAGCAGTCCGAACCGGGGAGCAGATACGCAGTATTTT.

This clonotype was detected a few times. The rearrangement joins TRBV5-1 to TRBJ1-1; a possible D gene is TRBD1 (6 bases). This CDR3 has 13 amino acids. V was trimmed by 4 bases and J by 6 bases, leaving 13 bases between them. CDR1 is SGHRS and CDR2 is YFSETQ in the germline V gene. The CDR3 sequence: CASSPGAFAEAFF. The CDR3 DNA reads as TGCGCCAGCAGCCCGGGGGCCTTCGCTGAAGCTTTCTTT.

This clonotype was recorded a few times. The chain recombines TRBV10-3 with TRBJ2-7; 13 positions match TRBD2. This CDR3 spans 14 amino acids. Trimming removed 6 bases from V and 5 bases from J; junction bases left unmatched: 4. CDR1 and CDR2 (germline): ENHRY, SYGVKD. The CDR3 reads CAIRRTSGRDEQYF. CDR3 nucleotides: TGTGCCATCAGGAGGACTAGCGGGAGAGACGAGCAGTACTTC.

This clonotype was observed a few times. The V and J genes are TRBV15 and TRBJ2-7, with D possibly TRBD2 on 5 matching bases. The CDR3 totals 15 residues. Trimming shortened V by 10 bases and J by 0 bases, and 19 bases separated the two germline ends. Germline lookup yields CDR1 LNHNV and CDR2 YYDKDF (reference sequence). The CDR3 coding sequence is TGTGCCATCGGAAAAGGAGGCCTAAGCTCCTACGAGCAGTACTTC. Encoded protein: CAIGKGGLSSYEQYF.

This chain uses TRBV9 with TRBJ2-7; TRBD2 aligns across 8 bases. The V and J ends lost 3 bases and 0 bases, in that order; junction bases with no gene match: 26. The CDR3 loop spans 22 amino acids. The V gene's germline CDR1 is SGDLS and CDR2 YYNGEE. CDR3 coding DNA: TGTGCCAGCAGCGGAGGGCCTGGCAGCGGGGGATCCTCTCACGCGTCCTCCTACGAGCAGTACTTC. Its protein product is CASSGGPGSGGSSHASSYEQYF.

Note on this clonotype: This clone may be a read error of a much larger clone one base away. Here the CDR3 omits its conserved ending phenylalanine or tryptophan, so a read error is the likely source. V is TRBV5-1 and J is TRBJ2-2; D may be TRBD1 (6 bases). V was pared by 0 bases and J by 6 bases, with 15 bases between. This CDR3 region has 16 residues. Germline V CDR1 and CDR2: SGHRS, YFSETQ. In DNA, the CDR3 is TGCGCCAGCAGCTTGGCGCAAGGGGGACGGGCCGGGGAGCTGTTTCTT. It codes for CASSLAQGGRAGELFL.

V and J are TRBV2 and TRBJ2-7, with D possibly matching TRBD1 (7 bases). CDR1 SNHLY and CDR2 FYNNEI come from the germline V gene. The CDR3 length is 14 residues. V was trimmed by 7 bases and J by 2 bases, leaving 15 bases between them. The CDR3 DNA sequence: TGTGCCAGCATTGAGGAGGGACAGACCTACGAGCAGTACTTC. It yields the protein CASIEEGQTYEQYF.

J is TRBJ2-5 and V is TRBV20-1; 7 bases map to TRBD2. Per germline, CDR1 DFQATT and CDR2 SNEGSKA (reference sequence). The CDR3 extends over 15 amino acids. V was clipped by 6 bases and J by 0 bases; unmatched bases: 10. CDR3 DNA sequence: TGCAGTGCAATAGCGGGCCTGTTGTACCAAGAGACCCAGTACTTC. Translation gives CSAIAGLLYQETQYF.

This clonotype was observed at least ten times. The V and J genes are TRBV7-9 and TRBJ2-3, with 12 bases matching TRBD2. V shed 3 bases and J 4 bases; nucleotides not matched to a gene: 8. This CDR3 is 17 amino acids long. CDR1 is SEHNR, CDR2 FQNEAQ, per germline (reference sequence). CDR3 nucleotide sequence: TGTGCCAGCAGCTTTACCACGACTAGCGGGAGACCAGATACGCAGTATTTT. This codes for CASSFTTTSGRPDTQYF.

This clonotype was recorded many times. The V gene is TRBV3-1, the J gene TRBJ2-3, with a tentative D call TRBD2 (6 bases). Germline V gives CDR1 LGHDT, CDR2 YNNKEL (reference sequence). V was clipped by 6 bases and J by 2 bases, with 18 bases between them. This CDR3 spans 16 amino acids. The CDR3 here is CASRPTGTANTDTQYF. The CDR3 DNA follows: TGTGCCAGCAGACCAACCGGGACTGCCAACACAGATACGCAGTATTTT.

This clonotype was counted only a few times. The CDR3 reads CSARDGTGSNEQFF. As DNA, the CDR3 is TGCAGTGCTAGGGACGGGACTGGATCCAATGAGCAGTTCTTC. The gene calls are TRBV20-1 and TRBJ2-1; a weak D match, TRBD2 (6 bases). Germline loops: CDR1 DFQATT, CDR2 SNEGSKA (reference sequence). CDR3 length equals 14 residues. V dropped 3 bases and J dropped 6 bases, with 15 bases sitting between them.

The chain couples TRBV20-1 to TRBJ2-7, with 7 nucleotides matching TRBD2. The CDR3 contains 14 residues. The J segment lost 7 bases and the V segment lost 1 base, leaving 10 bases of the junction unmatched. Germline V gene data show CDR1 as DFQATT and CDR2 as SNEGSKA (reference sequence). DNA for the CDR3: TGCAGTGCTAGAGGCCAGCGGGGACGGTGGGAGCAGTACTTC. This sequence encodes CSARGQRGRWEQYF.

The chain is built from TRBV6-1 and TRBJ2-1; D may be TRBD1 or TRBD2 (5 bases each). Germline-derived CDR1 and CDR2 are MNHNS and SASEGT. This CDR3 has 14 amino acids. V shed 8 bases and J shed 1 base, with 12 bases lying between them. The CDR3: CASRGWESYNEQFF. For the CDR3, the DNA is TGTGCCAGCCGGGGCTGGGAATCCTACAATGAGCAGTTCTTC.